This T cell receptor beta chain was obtained from a study of blood T cells in healthy people across ages. The table lists this clonotype with a few counts. Its antigen is undetermined. A second roughly 6 to 12 cycle PCR used barcoded and J-beta primers. TCRdb re-derived calls from the 5' RACE reads in MiXCR, one entry per CDR3 protein. Altogether over 750,000 distinct CDR3 sequences are present, 25% being singletons, with the ten largest covering 9.4%. Points from the study as a whole: Per million T cells, TCR beta diversity dropped roughly linearly as age increased. Strongly correlated with naive T cell percentage was TCR beta diversity.

V lost 1 base and J 2 bases, leaving 10 bases between the germline ends. The CDR3 is made up of 15 amino acids. CDR1 is KGHDR and CDR2 is SFDVKD in the germline V gene. The sample also formed part of further work on T cells of mothers and their children.

The V gene is TRBV24-1, the J gene TRBJ1-1; D is perhaps TRBD1 (5 bases). This clonotype was obtained from a boy aged 10-17 years in good health. The sequencing sample was made of blood. The CDR3 sequence: CATSDLWQGNTEAFF. CDR3 bases: TGTGCCACCAGTGATTTATGGCAGGGAAACACTGAAGCTTTCTTT.